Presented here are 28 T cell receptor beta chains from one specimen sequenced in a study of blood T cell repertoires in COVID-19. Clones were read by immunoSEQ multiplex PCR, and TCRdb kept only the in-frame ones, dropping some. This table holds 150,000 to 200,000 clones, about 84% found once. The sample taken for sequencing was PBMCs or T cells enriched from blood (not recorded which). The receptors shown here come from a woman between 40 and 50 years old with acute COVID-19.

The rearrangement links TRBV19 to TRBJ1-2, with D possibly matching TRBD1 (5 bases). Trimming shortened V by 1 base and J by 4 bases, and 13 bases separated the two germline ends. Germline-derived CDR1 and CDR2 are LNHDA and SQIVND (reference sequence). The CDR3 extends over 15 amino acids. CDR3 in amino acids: CASSIVFVGGYGYTF. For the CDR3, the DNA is TGTGCCAGTAGTATAGTATTTGTCGGGGGCTATGGCTACACCTTC. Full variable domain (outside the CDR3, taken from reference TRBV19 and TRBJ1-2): DGGITQSPKYLFRKEGQNVTLSCEQNLNHDAMYWYRQDPGQGLRLIYYSQIVNDFQKGDIAEGYSVSREKKESFPLTVTSAQKNPTAFYLCASSIVFVGGYGYTFGSGTRLTVV.

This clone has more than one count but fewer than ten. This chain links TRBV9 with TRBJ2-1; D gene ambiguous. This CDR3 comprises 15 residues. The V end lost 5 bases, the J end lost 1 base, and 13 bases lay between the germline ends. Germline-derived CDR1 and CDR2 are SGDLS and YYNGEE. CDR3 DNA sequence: TGTGCCAGCAGTGAGTGGCGGTCTTCCTACAATGAGCAGTTCTTC. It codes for CASSEWRSSYNEQFF.

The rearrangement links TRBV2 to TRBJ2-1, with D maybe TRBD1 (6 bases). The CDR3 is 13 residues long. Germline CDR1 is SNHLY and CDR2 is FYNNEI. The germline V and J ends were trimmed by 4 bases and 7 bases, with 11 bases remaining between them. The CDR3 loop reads CASSGQVLNEQFF. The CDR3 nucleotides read TGTGCCAGCAGTGGACAGGTACTGAATGAGCAGTTCTTC.

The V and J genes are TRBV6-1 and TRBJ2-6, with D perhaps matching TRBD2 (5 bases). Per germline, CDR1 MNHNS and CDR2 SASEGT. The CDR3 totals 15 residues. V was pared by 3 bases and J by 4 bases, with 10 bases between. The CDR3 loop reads CASSDLGAGANVLTF. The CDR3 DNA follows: TGTGCCAGCAGTGATCTGGGAGCCGGGGCCAACGTCCTGACTTTC.

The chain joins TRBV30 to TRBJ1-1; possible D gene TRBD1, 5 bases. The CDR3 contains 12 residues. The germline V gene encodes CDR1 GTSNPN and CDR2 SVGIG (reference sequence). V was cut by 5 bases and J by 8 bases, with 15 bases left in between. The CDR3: CAWGRQKTEAFF. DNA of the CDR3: TGTGCCTGGGGACGACAGAAAACCGAAGCTTTCTTT.

DNA for the CDR3: TGCGCCAGCAGCAATACAGGGCTGGACGGCTACACCTTC. Its protein product is CASSNTGLDGYTF. The gene calls are TRBV5-1 and TRBJ1-2; weak D call: TRBD1 (6 bases). The germline V gene encodes CDR1 SGHRS and CDR2 YFSETQ. The CDR3 has 13 residues. V shed 4 bases and J shed 8 bases, with 15 bases lying between them.

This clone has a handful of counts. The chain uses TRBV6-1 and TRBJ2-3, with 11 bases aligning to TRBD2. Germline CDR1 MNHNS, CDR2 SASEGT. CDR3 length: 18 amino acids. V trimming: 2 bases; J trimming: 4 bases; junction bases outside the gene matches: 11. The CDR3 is CASSEPRTSGLTADTQYF. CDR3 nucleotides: TGTGCCAGCAGTGAACCCCGGACTAGCGGGCTGACAGCAGATACGCAGTATTTT.

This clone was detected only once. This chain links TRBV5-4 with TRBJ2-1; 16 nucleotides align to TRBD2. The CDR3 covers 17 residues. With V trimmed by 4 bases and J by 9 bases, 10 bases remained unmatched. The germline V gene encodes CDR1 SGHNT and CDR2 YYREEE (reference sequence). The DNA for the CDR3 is TGTGCCAGCAGCCCGCTGGGGACTAGCGGGAGGGCAGGTGAGCAGTTCTTC. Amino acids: CASSPLGTSGRAGEQFF.

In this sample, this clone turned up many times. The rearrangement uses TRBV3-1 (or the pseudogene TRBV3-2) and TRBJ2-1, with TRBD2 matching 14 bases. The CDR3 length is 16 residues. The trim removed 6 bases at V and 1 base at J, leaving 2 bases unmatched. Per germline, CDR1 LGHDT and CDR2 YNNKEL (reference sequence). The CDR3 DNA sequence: TGTGCCAGCAGGGGACTAGCGGGAGCATCCTACAATGAGCAGTTCTTC. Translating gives CASRGLAGASYNEQFF.

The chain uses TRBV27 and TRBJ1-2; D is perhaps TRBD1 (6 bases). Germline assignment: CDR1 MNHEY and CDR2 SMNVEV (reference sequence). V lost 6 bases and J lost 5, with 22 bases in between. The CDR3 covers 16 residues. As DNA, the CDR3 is TGTGCCAGCAGCTCCCGCCTCGGGGGGGCGCGGTATGGCTACACCTTC. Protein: CASSSRLGGARYGYTF.

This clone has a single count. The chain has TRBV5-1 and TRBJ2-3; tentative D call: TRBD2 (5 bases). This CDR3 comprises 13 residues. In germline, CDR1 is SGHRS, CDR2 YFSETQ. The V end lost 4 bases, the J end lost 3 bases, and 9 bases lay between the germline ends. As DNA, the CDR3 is TGCGCCAGCAGCCCAAGGACTACAGATACGCAGTATTTT. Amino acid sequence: CASSPRTTDTQYF.

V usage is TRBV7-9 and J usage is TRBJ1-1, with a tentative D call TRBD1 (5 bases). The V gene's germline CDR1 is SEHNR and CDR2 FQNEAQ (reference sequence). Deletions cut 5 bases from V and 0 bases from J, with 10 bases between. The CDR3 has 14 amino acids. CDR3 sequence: CASSAGLMNTEAFF. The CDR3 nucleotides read TGTGCCAGCAGCGCGGGACTGATGAACACTGAAGCTTTCTTT.

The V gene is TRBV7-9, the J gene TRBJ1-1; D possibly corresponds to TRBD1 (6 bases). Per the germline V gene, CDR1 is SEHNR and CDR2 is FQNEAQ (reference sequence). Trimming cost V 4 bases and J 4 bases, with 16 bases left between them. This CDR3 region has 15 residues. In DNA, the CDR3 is TGTGCCAGCAGCTCCTCAGACAGGACGACCACTGAAGCTTTCTTT. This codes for CASSSSDRTTTEAFF. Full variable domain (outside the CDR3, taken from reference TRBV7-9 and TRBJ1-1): DTGVSQNPRHKITKRGQNVTFRCDPISEHNRLYWYRQTLGQGPEFLTYFQNEAQLEKSRLLSDRFSAERPKGSFSTLEIQRTEQGDSAMYLCASSSSDRTTTEAFFGQGTRLTVV.

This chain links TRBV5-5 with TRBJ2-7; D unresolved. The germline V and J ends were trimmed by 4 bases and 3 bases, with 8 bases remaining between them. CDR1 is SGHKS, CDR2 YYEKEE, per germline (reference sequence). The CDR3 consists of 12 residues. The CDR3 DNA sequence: TGTGCCAGCAGCCTGGACGGCTACGAGCAGTACTTC. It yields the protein CASSLDGYEQYF.

The CDR3 loop reads CASSWAANTEAFF. The DNA of the CDR3 is TGTGCCAGCAGTTGGGCCGCGAACACTGAAGCTTTCTTT. V gene TRBV27 combines with J gene TRBJ1-1; no clear D gene. The CDR3 sequence is 13 residues long. V lost 4 bases to trimming and J lost 1 base, with 7 bases between them. The germline V gene has CDR1 MNHEY and CDR2 SMNVEV (reference sequence).

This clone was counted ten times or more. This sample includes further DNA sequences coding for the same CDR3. CDR3 protein: CASSPSGRGATGELFF. The CDR3, as DNA: TGCGCCAGCAGCCCTTCGGGGCGGGGGGCCACCGGGGAGCTGTTTTTT. The chain uses TRBV5-1 and TRBJ2-2, with 8 nucleotides matching TRBD2. In germline, CDR1 is SGHRS, CDR2 YFSETQ. The CDR3 sequence is 16 residues long. V lost 4 bases to trimming and J lost 4 bases; unmatched junction nucleotides: 9.

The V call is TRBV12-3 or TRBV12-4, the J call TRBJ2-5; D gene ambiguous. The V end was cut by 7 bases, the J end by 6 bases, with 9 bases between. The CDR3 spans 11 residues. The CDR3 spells CASTNDKTQYF. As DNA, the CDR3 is TGTGCCAGCACTAACGACAAGACCCAGTACTTC.

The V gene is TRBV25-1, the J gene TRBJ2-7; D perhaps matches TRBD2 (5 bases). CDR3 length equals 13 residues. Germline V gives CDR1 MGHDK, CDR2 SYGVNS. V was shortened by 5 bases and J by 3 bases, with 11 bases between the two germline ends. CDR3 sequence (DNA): TGTGCCAGCAGTAGGCAAACTAGCTACGAGCAGTACTTC. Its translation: CASSRQTSYEQYF.

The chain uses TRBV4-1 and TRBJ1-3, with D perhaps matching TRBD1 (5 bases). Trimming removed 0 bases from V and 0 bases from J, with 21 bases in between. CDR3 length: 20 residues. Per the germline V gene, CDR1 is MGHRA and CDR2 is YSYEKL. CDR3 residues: CASSQDPGLAGHSSGNTIYF. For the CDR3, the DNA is TGCGCCAGCAGCCAAGATCCCGGGCTGGCAGGGCACAGCTCTGGAAACACCATATATTTT.

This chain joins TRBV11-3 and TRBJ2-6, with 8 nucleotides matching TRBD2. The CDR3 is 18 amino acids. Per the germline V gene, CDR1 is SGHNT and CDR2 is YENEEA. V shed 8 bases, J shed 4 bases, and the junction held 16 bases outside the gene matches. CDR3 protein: CASAPGLGVSLGANVLTF. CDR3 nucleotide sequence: TGTGCCAGCGCCCCGGGACTAGGGGTTTCTCTGGGGGCCAACGTCCTGACTTTC.

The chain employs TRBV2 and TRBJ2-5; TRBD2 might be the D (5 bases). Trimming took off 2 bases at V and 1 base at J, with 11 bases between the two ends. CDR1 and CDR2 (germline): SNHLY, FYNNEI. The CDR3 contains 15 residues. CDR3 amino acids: CASSELGAPQETQYF. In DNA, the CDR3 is TGTGCCAGCAGTGAACTGGGAGCCCCCCAAGAGACCCAGTACTTC.

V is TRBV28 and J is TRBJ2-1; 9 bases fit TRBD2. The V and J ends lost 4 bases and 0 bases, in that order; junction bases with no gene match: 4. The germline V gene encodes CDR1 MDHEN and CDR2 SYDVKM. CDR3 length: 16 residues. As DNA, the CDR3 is TGTGCCAGCAGTTCAAGACTAGCGGTCTCCTACAATGAGCAGTTCTTC. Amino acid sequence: CASSSRLAVSYNEQFF.

The CDR3 here is CASSFPVSSSYNEQFF. The CDR3 coding sequence is TGTGCCAGCAGTTTCCCCGTATCCAGCTCCTACAATGAGCAGTTCTTC. The chain employs TRBV6-5 and TRBJ2-1; D is uncertain. V shed 4 bases and J shed 0 bases, with 13 bases lying between them. The length of the CDR3 is 16 residues. CDR1 is MNHEY and CDR2 is SVGAGI in the germline V gene.

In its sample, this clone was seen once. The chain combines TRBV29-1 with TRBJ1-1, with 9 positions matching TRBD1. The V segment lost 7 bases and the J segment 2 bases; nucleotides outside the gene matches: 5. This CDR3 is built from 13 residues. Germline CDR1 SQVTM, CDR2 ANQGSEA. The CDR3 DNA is TGCAGCGGAAACAGGGGGCCCAACACTGAAGCTTTCTTT. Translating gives CSGNRGPNTEAFF.

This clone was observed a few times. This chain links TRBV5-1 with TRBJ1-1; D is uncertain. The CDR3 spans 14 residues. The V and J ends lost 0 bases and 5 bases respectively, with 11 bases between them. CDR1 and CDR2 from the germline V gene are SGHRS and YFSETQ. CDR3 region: CASSLEGRWTEAFF. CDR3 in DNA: TGCGCCAGCAGCTTGGAAGGGAGATGGACTGAAGCTTTCTTT.

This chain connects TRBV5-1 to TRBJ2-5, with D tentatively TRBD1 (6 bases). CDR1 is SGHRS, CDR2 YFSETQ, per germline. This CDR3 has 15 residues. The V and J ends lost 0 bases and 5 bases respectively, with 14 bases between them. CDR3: CASSLVAGERETQYF. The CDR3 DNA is TGCGCCAGCAGCTTGGTCGCAGGGGAGAGGGAGACCCAGTACTTC.

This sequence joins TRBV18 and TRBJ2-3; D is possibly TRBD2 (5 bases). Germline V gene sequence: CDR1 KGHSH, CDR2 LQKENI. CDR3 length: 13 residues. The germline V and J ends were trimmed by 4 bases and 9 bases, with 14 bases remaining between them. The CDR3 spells CASSQVRDGTQYF. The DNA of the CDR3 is TGTGCCAGCTCACAAGTACGGGATGGAACGCAGTATTTT.

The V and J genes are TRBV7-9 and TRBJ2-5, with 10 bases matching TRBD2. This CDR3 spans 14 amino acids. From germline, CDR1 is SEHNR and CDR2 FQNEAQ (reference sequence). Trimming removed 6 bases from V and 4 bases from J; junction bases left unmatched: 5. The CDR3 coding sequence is TGTGCCAGCAGAAGTAGCGGGAGGTTAGAGACCCAGTACTTC. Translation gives CASRSSGRLETQYF.